This T cell receptor beta chain was identified during a study of blood T cell repertoires in COVID-19. The germline gives CDR1 ENHRY, CDR2 SYGVKD. Trimming removed 9 bases from V and 4 bases from J; junction bases left unmatched: 4. CDR3 length equals 13 residues. This clone has just a few counts. Authors' methods: Amplified reference gene primers provided the basis for estimating nucleated cell counts. Generated by immunoSEQ multiplex PCR, the TCRdb table keeps only in-frame clones and is missing some. D and trimming come from the DNA, and the V and J calls and clone size come from that table. Of 200,000 to 250,000 clones detected, approximately 86% appear once; the ten largest clones hold about 1.5%.

The gene calls are TRBV10-3 and TRBJ1-4; 8 nucleotides line up with TRBD1. This sequence originates from a man in his late teens or twenties with active or convalescent COVID-19. The sequencing input was peripheral blood. The CDR3: CAMGQDNNEKLFF. Written as DNA, the CDR3 is TGTGCCATGGGACAGGACAATAATGAAAAACTGTTTTTT.